The 19 T cell receptor beta chains in this list originate from one sample, sequenced in a study of PD-1 blockade in classical Hodgkin lymphoma. Using immunoSEQ multiplex PCR, the repertoire was profiled, and TCRdb retains in-frame clones only, with some absent. This table holds 84,000 or so clones, around nine tenths found once. Each patient's relapse followed autologous stem cell transplantation, and brentuximab vedotin exposure varied. Sample: peripheral blood mononuclear cells (PBMCs), taken before the second cycle of nivolumab. The receptors derive from a human donor with classical Hodgkin lymphoma.

This chain connects TRBV7-9 to TRBJ2-4; D gene unclear. Germline CDR1 is SEHNR and CDR2 is FQNEAQ (reference sequence). The CDR3 spans 13 residues. V was clipped by 5 bases and J by 8 bases, with 13 bases between them. CDR3 nucleotides: TGTGCCAGCAGCCTGGTAGTTCGCGACATTCAGTACTTC. Translation: CASSLVVRDIQYF. The whole variable domain, remainder taken from reference TRBV7-9 and TRBJ2-4, is DTGVSQNPRHKITKRGQNVTFRCDPISEHNRLYWYRQTLGQGPEFLTYFQNEAQLEKSRLLSDRFSAERPKGSFSTLEIQRTEQGDSAMYLCASSLVVRDIQYFGAGTRLSVL.

J is TRBJ1-3 and V is TRBV12-2. TRBV12-2 is described as a pseudogene. CDR3 size: 16 residues. The CDR3, as DNA: TGTGCAAGTCGCTTAGCGGCCTTGGGCTCTGGAAACACCATATATTTT. This codes for CASRLAALGSGNTIYF.

In this sample, this clone turned up a few times. This chain joins TRBV5-4 and TRBJ2-1, with TRBD2 identical over 11 bases. J was trimmed by 7 bases and V by 3 bases; bases with no gene match: 9. CDR1 and CDR2 from the germline V gene are SGHNT and YYREEE (reference sequence). The CDR3 length is 16 residues. In DNA, the CDR3 is TGTGCCAGCAGCTCACTACTAGCGGGAGAGGGGAATGAGCAGTTCTTC. It specifies CASSSLLAGEGNEQFF.

Points on this clone: A junction end diverges from the germline sequence, so it may reflect a read error. The CDR3 here is CASSFSGRVPGMDF. CDR3 DNA sequence: TGTGCCAGCAGTTTTAGCGGGAGGGTGCCGGGGATGGACTTC. This chain joins TRBV28 and TRBJ2-7; 11 bases are a match to TRBD2. The CDR3 is 14 residues long. CDR1 and CDR2 (germline): MDHEN, SYDVKM.

V gene TRBV5-6 combines with J gene TRBJ2-1; 7 positions agree with TRBD2. There are 16 residues in the CDR3. The V gene end was trimmed by 6 bases and the J gene end by 4 bases; junction bases not matched to a gene: 13. CDR1 is SGHDT, CDR2 YYEEEE, per germline. The CDR3 is CASNQGRLALYNEQFF. The CDR3 DNA is TGTGCCAGCAACCAAGGGAGACTAGCCCTATACAATGAGCAGTTCTTC.

The chain recombines TRBV5-1 with TRBJ2-3, with D hard to call. This CDR3 region has 14 residues. V lost 3 bases to trimming and J lost 1 base, with 9 bases between them. Germline CDR1 is SGHRS and CDR2 is YFSETQ. CDR3 protein: CASSYYSGTDTQYF. The CDR3 region has the DNA TGCGCCAGCAGCTACTACAGTGGCACAGATACGCAGTATTTT.

The CDR3 loop is CASSVDRANTEAFF. As DNA, the CDR3 is TGTGCCAGTAGTGTCGACAGGGCGAACACTGAAGCTTTCTTT. This rearrangement joins TRBV19 to TRBJ1-1, with TRBD1 matching 7 bases. Germline CDR1 and CDR2: LNHDA and SQIVND (reference sequence). The V gene end was trimmed by 5 bases and the J gene end by 1 base; junction bases not matched to a gene: 4. The CDR3 extends over 14 amino acids. Full variable domain (remainder filled in from reference TRBV19 and TRBJ1-1): DGGITQSPKYLFRKEGQNVTLSCEQNLNHDAMYWYRQDPGQGLRLIYYSQIVNDFQKGDIAEGYSVSREKKESFPLTVTSAQKNPTAFYLCASSVDRANTEAFFGQGTRLTVV.

The chain employs TRBV10-3 and TRBJ1-4; D gene uncertain. The length of the CDR3 is 16 residues. With 5 bases removed from V and 0 bases from J, the gap between germline ends came to 13 bases. CDR1 and CDR2 from the germline V gene are ENHRY and SYGVKD. CDR3 residues: CAISKDRASTNEKLFF. CDR3 in DNA: TGTGCCATCAGTAAGGACCGGGCTTCAACTAATGAAAAACTGTTTTTT.

The chain recombines TRBV29-1 with TRBJ2-7, with D possibly being TRBD1 or TRBD2 (5 bases each). Germline V gene data show CDR1 as SQVTM and CDR2 as ANQGSEA. V gave up 4 bases and J gave up 5 bases, with 21 bases separating them. This CDR3 is built from 15 residues. Written as DNA, the CDR3 is TGCAGCGTTGCGCCAACAGGCGGGCGGTACGACGAGCAGTACTTC. As protein: CSVAPTGGRYDEQYF.

The chain carries TRBV7-9 and TRBJ1-1; possible D gene TRBD1, 5 bases. Trimming cost V 5 bases and J 2 bases, with 15 bases left between them. The length of the CDR3 is 15 residues. Germline V gene sequence: CDR1 SEHNR, CDR2 FQNEAQ (reference sequence). CDR3 sequence: CASSPRPGPNTEAFF. Written as DNA, the CDR3 is TGTGCCAGCAGCCCCCGGCCGGGGCCTAACACTGAAGCTTTCTTT.

The chain couples TRBV29-1 to TRBJ1-2; D not certain. V lost 5 bases and J lost 0, with 10 bases in between. The CDR3 is made up of 13 amino acids. The germline V gene encodes CDR1 SQVTM and CDR2 ANQGSEA. The CDR3 nucleotides are TGCAGCGTTATCGTCACCTCTAACTATGGCTACACCTTC. Amino acids: CSVIVTSNYGYTF.

V usage is TRBV6-5 and J usage is TRBJ1-5; 7 nucleotides agree with TRBD1. The junction had 10 bases not matched to a gene; V was cut back by 5 bases and J by 9 bases. The germline gives CDR1 MNHEY, CDR2 SVGAGI. The CDR3 runs 14 residues. CDR3 nucleotides: TGTGCCAGCAGTCTCCGACAGGGCGGGGGGCCCCAGCATTTT. Its protein product is CASSLRQGGGPQHF.

The rearrangement joins TRBV28 to TRBJ2-1; 11 bases are a match to TRBD2. CDR3 length: 17 amino acids. V lost 5 bases to trimming and J lost 9 bases; unmatched junction nucleotides: 15. CDR1 is MDHEN and CDR2 is SYDVKM in the germline V gene. The CDR3 here is CASSGPGGSGRAFEQFF. In DNA, the CDR3 is TGTGCCAGCAGTGGCCCGGGTGGTAGCGGGAGGGCCTTTGAGCAGTTCTTC.

This clone turned up a few times. The chain has TRBV27 and TRBJ2-7; 8 nucleotides match TRBD2. This CDR3 is 15 amino acids long. CDR1 is MNHEY and CDR2 is SMNVEV in the germline V gene (reference sequence). V dropped 5 bases and J dropped 2; count of bases not matched to a gene: 8. This chain's CDR3 is CASSQGRAGAYEQYF. In nucleotides, the CDR3 is TGTGCCAGCAGTCAGGGAAGAGCGGGGGCCTACGAGCAGTACTTC.

The chain has TRBV7-9 and TRBJ2-5; 9 bases are shared with TRBD2. J gave up 5 bases and V 8 bases, and 15 bases lay outside the gene matches. This CDR3 comprises 16 residues. The germline CDR1 and CDR2 sequences are SEHNR and FQNEAQ (reference sequence). As DNA, the CDR3 is TGTGCCAGCCGGTCCATGGGTAGCGGGAGTGGGGAGACCCAGTACTTC. Its protein is CASRSMGSGSGETQYF.

This clone showed up just once. The V gene is TRBV9, the J gene TRBJ2-7; D is perhaps TRBD2 (7 bases). The CDR3 sequence is 15 residues long. The germline V gene encodes CDR1 SGDLS and CDR2 YYNGEE. V was clipped by 0 bases and J by 4 bases, with 14 bases between them. CDR3 in amino acids: CASSVGAGALYEQYF. DNA for the CDR3: TGTGCCAGCAGCGTAGGTGCGGGGGCGCTTTACGAGCAGTACTTC.

This chain joins TRBV6-5 and TRBJ2-7; D perhaps matches TRBD1 (6 bases). This CDR3 has 14 residues. Germline V gene data show CDR1 as MNHEY and CDR2 as SVGAGI. Trimming shortened V by 3 bases and J by 3 bases, and 12 bases separated the two germline ends. The CDR3 is CASSYGTNYYEQYF. CDR3 bases: TGTGCCAGCAGTTATGGGACAAACTACTACGAGCAGTACTTC.

The chain has TRBV5-6 and TRBJ2-7, with 11 bases that match TRBD1. Germline loops: CDR1 SGHDT, CDR2 YYEEEE. The length of the CDR3 is 15 residues. V gave up 1 base and J gave up 5 bases; unmatched junction bases: 5. Here the CDR3 DNA reads TGTGCCAGCAGCTTGAGGACAGGGGGCGCCCACGAGCAGTACTTC. As protein: CASSLRTGGAHEQYF.

The V gene is TRBV6-4, the J gene TRBJ2-3, with 8 bases matching TRBD1. The V gene end was trimmed by 4 bases and the J gene end by 2 bases; junction bases not matched to a gene: 5. The CDR3 totals 15 residues. CDR1 and CDR2 from the germline V gene are MRHNA and SNTAGT. This CDR3 reads CASSAGQGPTDTQYF. In DNA, the CDR3 is TGTGCCAGCAGTGCTGGACAGGGCCCCACAGATACGCAGTATTTT.